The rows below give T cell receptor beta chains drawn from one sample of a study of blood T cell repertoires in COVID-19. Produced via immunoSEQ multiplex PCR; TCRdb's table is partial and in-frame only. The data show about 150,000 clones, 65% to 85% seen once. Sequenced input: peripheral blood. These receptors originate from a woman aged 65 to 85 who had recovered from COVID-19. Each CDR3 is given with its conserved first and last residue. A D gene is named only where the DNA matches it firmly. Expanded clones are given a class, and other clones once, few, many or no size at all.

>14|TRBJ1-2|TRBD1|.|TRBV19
TGTGCCAGTAGTATCAGACAGGGTAACTATGGCTACACCTTC
CASSIRQGNYGYTF
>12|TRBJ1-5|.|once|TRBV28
TGTGCCAGCAGTTTATGGCGCCAGCCCCAGCATTTT
CASSLWRQPQHF
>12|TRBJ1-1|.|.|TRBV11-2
TGTGCCAGCAGCTTAGAGCAGGCTCGGGCTTTCTTT
CASSLEQARAFF
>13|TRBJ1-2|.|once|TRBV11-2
TGTGCCAGCAGCTTAGCAGGCAACTATGGCTACACCTTC
CASSLAGNYGYTF
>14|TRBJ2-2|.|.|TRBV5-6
TGTGCCAGCAGCCCACCCGAGGTGGCCGGGGAGCTGTTTTTT
CASSPPEVAGELFF
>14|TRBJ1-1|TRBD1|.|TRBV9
TGTGCCAGCAGCTGGGGACAGGGGAACACTGAAGCTTTCTTT
CASSWGQGNTEAFF
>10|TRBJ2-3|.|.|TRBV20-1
TGCAGTGCTCTGGGAGCTACGCAGTATTTT
CSALGATQYF
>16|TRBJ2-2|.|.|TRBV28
TGTGCCAGCAGTTTATGGGGCGGGGCGAACACCGGGGAGCTGTTTTTT
CASSLWGGANTGELFF
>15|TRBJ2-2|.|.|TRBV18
TGTGCCAGCTCACCCGCGGCCAGGGGCACCGGGGAGCTGTTTTTT
CASSPAARGTGELFF
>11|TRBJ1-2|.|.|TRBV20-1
TGCAGTGCTAGAGATCGCGTGGGCTACACCTTC
CSARDRVGYTF
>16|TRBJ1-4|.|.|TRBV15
TGTGCCACCAGCAGAGGGGTCGACAGCCTGGGGGAAAAACTGTTTTTT
CATSRGVDSLGEKLFF
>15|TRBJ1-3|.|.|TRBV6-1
TGTGCCAGCAGTGAAGCGCCTTTAGCTGGAAACACCATATATTTT
CASSEAPLAGNTIYF
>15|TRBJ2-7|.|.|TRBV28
TGTGCCAGCAGACAATCAGGGGCGTCCCCCTACGAGCAGTACTTC
CASRQSGASPYEQYF
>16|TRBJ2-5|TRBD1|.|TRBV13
TGTGCCAGCAGCCCGACGGGGACAGGGGTACGAGAGACCCAGTACTTC
CASSPTGTGVRETQYF
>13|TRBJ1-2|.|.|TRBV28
TGTGCCAGCAGTTTGGGCCAGCCCTATGGCTACACCTTC
CASSLGQPYGYTF
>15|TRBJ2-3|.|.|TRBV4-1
TGCGCCAGCAGCCAAGTGGGTGGGGCGGGGGATACGCAGTATTTT
CASSQVGGAGDTQYF
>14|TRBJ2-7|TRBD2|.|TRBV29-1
TGCAGCGTTGATAGTAGCGGGGCCTCCTACGAGCAGTACTTC
CSVDSSGASYEQYF
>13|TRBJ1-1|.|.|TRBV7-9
TGTGCCAGCAGCCCCCCGGGGAGAACTGAAGCTTTCTTT
CASSPPGRTEAFF
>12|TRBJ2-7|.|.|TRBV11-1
TGTGCCAGCAGCTTGGGCGTTTCCAATCGGTACTTC
CASSLGVSNRYF
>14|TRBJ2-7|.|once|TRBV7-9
TGTGCCAGCAGCACCCGACAGAGCTCCTACGAGCAGTACTTC
CASSTRQSSYEQYF
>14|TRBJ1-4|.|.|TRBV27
TGTGCCAGCAGTTTCAACGAGGGAAATGAAAAACTGTTTTTT
CASSFNEGNEKLFF
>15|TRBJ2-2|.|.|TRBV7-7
TGTGCCAGCGCCCGGGGGGCACCGAACACCGGGGAGCTGTTTTTT
CASARGAPNTGELFF
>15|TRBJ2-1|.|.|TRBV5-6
TGTGCCAGCAGCTTGGCCGCGGGCAGCTACAATGAGCAGTTCTTC
CASSLAAGSYNEQFF
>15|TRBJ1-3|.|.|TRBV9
TGTGCCAGCAGCGTAGTACCAACTCCTGGAAACACCATATATTTT
CASSVVPTPGNTIYF
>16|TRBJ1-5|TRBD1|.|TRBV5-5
TGTGCCAGCAGCCCATGGGGACAGGGGGCGGCTCAGCCCCAGCATTTT
CASSPWGQGAAQPQHF
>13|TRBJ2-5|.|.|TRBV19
TGTGCCAGTAGGGGGAGTGACCAAGAGACCCAGTACTTC
CASRGSDQETQYF
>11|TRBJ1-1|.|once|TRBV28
TGTGCCAGCACCTTAGAAACTGAAGCTTTCTTT
CASTLETEAFF
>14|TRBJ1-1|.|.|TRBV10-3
TGTGCCATCAGTGAGTCTCGGGGGGACACTGAAGCTTTCTTT
CAISESRGDTEAFF
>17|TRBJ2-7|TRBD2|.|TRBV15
TGTGCCACCAGCCGAACTAGCGGGGGGACTTTCTCCTACGAGCAGTACTTC
CATSRTSGGTFSYEQYF
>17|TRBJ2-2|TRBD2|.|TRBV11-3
TGTGCCAGCAGCTTCGGGTTGGGAGGGATTAACACCGGGGAGCTGTTTTTT
CASSFGLGGINTGELFF
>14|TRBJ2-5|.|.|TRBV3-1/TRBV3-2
TGTGCCAGCAGCCCCCCGGGAGCCGGAGAGACCCAGTACTTC
CASSPPGAGETQYF
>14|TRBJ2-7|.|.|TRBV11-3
TGTGCCAGCAGCTTAGGGGCCGCGGGCTACGAGCAGTACTTC
CASSLGAAGYEQYF
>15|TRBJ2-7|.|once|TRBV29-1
TGCAGCGTTGAACTCCCCCGGTTCCTCTCCTACGAGCAGTACTTC
CSVELPRFLSYEQYF
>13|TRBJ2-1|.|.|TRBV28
TGTGCCAGCAGTAAGACTAGGACCAATGAGCAGTTCTTC
CASSKTRTNEQFF
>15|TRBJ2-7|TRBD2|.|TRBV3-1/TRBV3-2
TGTGCCAGCAGCAGGCCGGGTAGCGGGATTGACGAGCAGTACTTC
CASSRPGSGIDEQYF
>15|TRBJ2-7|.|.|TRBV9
TGTGCCAGCAGCCCTGGGGGGAGATCGGTCTACGAGCAGTACTTC
CASSPGGRSVYEQYF
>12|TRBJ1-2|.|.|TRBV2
TGTGCCAGCAGTGACCCAACAGGGTGGGTCACCTTC
CASSDPTGWVTF
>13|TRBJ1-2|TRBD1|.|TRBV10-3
TGTGCCATCAGTGGGGACAGGGCGGGTGGCTACACCTTC
CAISGDRAGGYTF
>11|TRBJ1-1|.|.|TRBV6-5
TGTGCCACCCGTCGGAACACTGAAGCTTTCTTT
CATRRNTEAFF
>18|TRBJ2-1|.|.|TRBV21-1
TGTGCCAGCAGCCCCAGCGGGCCTAGCGGGAGGGCCTATCATGAGCAGTTCTTC
CASSPSGPSGRAYHEQFF
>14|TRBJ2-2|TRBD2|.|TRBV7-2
TGTGCCAGCAGGGTGGAGCGGGGGAGCGGGGAGCTGTTTTTT
CASRVERGSGELFF
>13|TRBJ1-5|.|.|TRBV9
TGTGCCAGCAGCGCGGTGGGCAATCAGCCCCAGCATTTT
CASSAVGNQPQHF
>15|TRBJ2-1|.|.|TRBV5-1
TGCGCCAGCAGCTCCAGCGGGACAACCTACAATGAGCAGTTCTTC
CASSSSGTTYNEQFF